Listed below are T cell receptor beta chains from one sample, sequenced in a study of blood T cells in healthy people across ages. Using its own MiXCR run on the 5' RACE reads, TCRdb lists one record per CDR3 protein. The data show more than 1,400,000 distinct CDR3 sequences, approximately 42% seen once. Material: blood. The receptors derive from a woman younger than 30 in good health. Both conserved end residues are part of each CDR3. D genes are given only for firm matches. The size field is filled for only some rows; it gives once, few, many or a size class.

v_call: TRBV10-3; j_call: TRBJ1-4; clone_size: -; d_call: -; cdr3_nt: TGTGCCATCAGTGAGCCACGGGGGGCAGTCGAAAAACTGTTTTTT; cdr3_aa: CAISEPRGAVEKLFF
v_call: TRBV2; j_call: TRBJ2-1; clone_size: -; d_call: TRBD2; cdr3_nt: TGTGCCCTTGGGGCGGGGGGCCGGAATGAGCAGTTCTTC; cdr3_aa: CALGAGGRNEQFF
v_call: TRBV11-2; j_call: TRBJ2-1; clone_size: -; d_call: -; cdr3_nt: TGTGCCAGCAGCTTCAATTGGGAGAATGAGCAGTTCTTC; cdr3_aa: CASSFNWENEQFF
v_call: TRBV20-1; j_call: TRBJ2-2; clone_size: -; d_call: TRBD1; cdr3_nt: TGCAGTGCTAGGAGACAGGGGTCTCCCGGGGAGCTGTTTTTT; cdr3_aa: CSARRQGSPGELFF
v_call: TRBV28; j_call: TRBJ2-7; clone_size: -; d_call: TRBD1; cdr3_nt: TGTGCCAGCAGTTCTACCGGGACAGGGTCACTCGAGCAGTACTTC; cdr3_aa: CASSSTGTGSLEQYF
v_call: TRBV10-3; j_call: TRBJ2-7; clone_size: few; d_call: TRBD1; cdr3_nt: TGTGCCATCAGCCTCCGTCACCGGGACAGGGTAGGCGAGCAGTACTTC; cdr3_aa: CAISLRHRDRVGEQYF
v_call: TRBV15; j_call: TRBJ1-4; clone_size: -; d_call: -; cdr3_nt: TGTGCCACCACCCGGGCAGGGAGGGAAAAACTGTTTTTT; cdr3_aa: CATTRAGREKLFF
v_call: TRBV5-1; j_call: TRBJ2-7; clone_size: -; d_call: TRBD1; cdr3_nt: TGCGCCAGCAGCCGATCACGAGGGGGACAGGGGGCTAACGAGCAGTACTTC; cdr3_aa: CASSRSRGGQGANEQYF
v_call: TRBV29-1; j_call: TRBJ1-2; clone_size: -; d_call: -; cdr3_nt: TGCAGCGTGTCGAAGAGTGGGGGGAACTATGGCTACACCTTC; cdr3_aa: CSVSKSGGNYGYTF
v_call: TRBV5-1; j_call: TRBJ1-5; clone_size: few; d_call: -; cdr3_nt: TGCGCCAGCAGCGAGGCCCCAGGGTTATATGGGCCCCAGCATTTT; cdr3_aa: CASSEAPGLYGPQHF
v_call: TRBV4-2; j_call: TRBJ2-7; clone_size: few; d_call: -; cdr3_nt: TGTGCCAGCAGCCAGGAACGTGCGGGCGAGCAGTACTTC; cdr3_aa: CASSQERAGEQYF
v_call: TRBV7-9; j_call: TRBJ2-7; clone_size: -; d_call: TRBD2; cdr3_nt: TGTGCCAGCAGCTTTGGTTCTAGCGGGAGGGCCGTTTACAATGAGCAGTACTTC; cdr3_aa: CASSFGSSGRAVYNEQYF
v_call: TRBV6-1; j_call: TRBJ2-1; clone_size: -; d_call: TRBD1; cdr3_nt: TGTGCCGGCAGTGAATTCGACAGGGACAATGAGCAGTTCTTC; cdr3_aa: CAGSEFDRDNEQFF
v_call: TRBV27; j_call: TRBJ2-1; clone_size: few; d_call: -; cdr3_nt: TGTGCCAGCAGTTTAGCCCGAACCGGGTATGAGCAGTTCTTC; cdr3_aa: CASSLARTGYEQFF
v_call: TRBV6-5; j_call: TRBJ1-4; clone_size: -; d_call: -; cdr3_nt: TGTGCCAGCAGTTACGGCCGACAGGTGCTCTTGGGTGAAAAACTGTTTTTT; cdr3_aa: CASSYGRQVLLGEKLFF
v_call: TRBV13; j_call: TRBJ2-2; clone_size: -; d_call: TRBD1; cdr3_nt: TGTGCCAGCAGCTCCGGGACAGGGGAGACCGGGGAGCTGTTTTTT; cdr3_aa: CASSSGTGETGELFF
v_call: TRBV20-1; j_call: TRBJ2-2; clone_size: few; d_call: TRBD2; cdr3_nt: TGCAGTGCTAGAGATGGGGCTAGCGGGAACACCGGGGAGCTGTTTTTT; cdr3_aa: CSARDGASGNTGELFF
v_call: TRBV24-1; j_call: TRBJ1-2; clone_size: few; d_call: -; cdr3_nt: TGTGCCACGATCAAGTACGGGGGCGGATTCAACTATGGCTACACCTTC; cdr3_aa: CATIKYGGGFNYGYTF
v_call: TRBV25-1; j_call: TRBJ2-1; clone_size: -; d_call: TRBD2; cdr3_nt: TGTGCCAGCAGTGAATTGACTAGCAGGATTGACAATGAGCAGTTCTTC; cdr3_aa: CASSELTSRIDNEQFF
v_call: TRBV9; j_call: TRBJ2-6; clone_size: -; d_call: -; cdr3_nt: TGTGCCAGCAGCGTAGAGGGAGGTGGGGCCAACGTCCTGACTTTC; cdr3_aa: CASSVEGGGANVLTF
v_call: TRBV6-1; j_call: TRBJ2-1; clone_size: few; d_call: TRBD2; cdr3_nt: TGTGCCAGCAGTGCTACTAGCGGGAGACGGAATGAGCAGTTCTTC; cdr3_aa: CASSATSGRRNEQFF
v_call: TRBV29-1; j_call: TRBJ2-3; clone_size: many; d_call: -; cdr3_nt: TGCAGCGTTGTCGTCAGTTTCTTCACAGATACGCAGTATTTT; cdr3_aa: CSVVVSFFTDTQYF
v_call: TRBV20-1; j_call: TRBJ1-5; clone_size: few; d_call: -; cdr3_nt: TGCAGTGCTAGAGTAGGGGTGGATCAGCCCCAGCATTTT; cdr3_aa: CSARVGVDQPQHF
v_call: TRBV2; j_call: TRBJ2-4; clone_size: -; d_call: -; cdr3_nt: TGTGCCAGCAGTGACGCAGAGGTACTAGCCAAAAACATTCAGTACTTC; cdr3_aa: CASSDAEVLAKNIQYF
v_call: TRBV2; j_call: TRBJ1-2; clone_size: few; d_call: -; cdr3_nt: TGTGCCAGCAGTGACACCCCCTCCTCTTATGGCTACACCTTC; cdr3_aa: CASSDTPSSYGYTF
v_call: TRBV20-1; j_call: TRBJ1-2; clone_size: few; d_call: TRBD1; cdr3_nt: TGCAGTGCGCCTCCGGGACAGGGCTATGGCTACACCTTC; cdr3_aa: CSAPPGQGYGYTF
v_call: TRBV5-6; j_call: TRBJ2-7; clone_size: -; d_call: TRBD1; cdr3_nt: TGTGCCAGCAGCTTTAGAGGTACAGGGGGGAACGAGCAGTACTTC; cdr3_aa: CASSFRGTGGNEQYF
v_call: TRBV5-1; j_call: TRBJ2-5; clone_size: once; d_call: -; cdr3_nt: TGCGCCAGCCGAACTAAGGGCGGTTACAATGAGCAGTACTTC; cdr3_aa: CASRTKGGYNEQYF
v_call: TRBV30; j_call: TRBJ1-1; clone_size: once; d_call: -; cdr3_nt: TGTGCCTGGAGTGTACTTGGAATCATGAACACTGAAGCTTTCTTT; cdr3_aa: CAWSVLGIMNTEAFF
v_call: TRBV5-1; j_call: TRBJ2-1; clone_size: -; d_call: TRBD2; cdr3_nt: TGCGCCAGCAGCTTCAGGACGGGAGGGCCTGGGAATGAGCAGTTCTTC; cdr3_aa: CASSFRTGGPGNEQFF
v_call: TRBV27; j_call: TRBJ2-7; clone_size: -; d_call: -; cdr3_nt: TGTGCCAGCAGTTTAGGGGGGAGAGGTCGATACAATGAGCAGTACTTC; cdr3_aa: CASSLGGRGRYNEQYF
v_call: TRBV5-1; j_call: TRBJ1-1; clone_size: -; d_call: -; cdr3_nt: TGCGCCAGCAGCCCAACGAGGGGCGGGAACACTGAAGCTTTCTTT; cdr3_aa: CASSPTRGGNTEAFF
v_call: TRBV7-2; j_call: TRBJ2-1; clone_size: -; d_call: -; cdr3_nt: TGTGCCAGCAGCTCGACTAGTCTCCATGAGCAGTTCTTC; cdr3_aa: CASSSTSLHEQFF
v_call: TRBV7-9; j_call: TRBJ2-7; clone_size: -; d_call: TRBD2; cdr3_nt: TGTGCCAGCAGCTTATCCAAGCGGGGTATCGACGAGCAGTACTTC; cdr3_aa: CASSLSKRGIDEQYF
v_call: TRBV24-1; j_call: TRBJ2-3; clone_size: -; d_call: -; cdr3_nt: TGTGCCACCGGCCAGGGCTTCACAGATACGCAGTATTTT; cdr3_aa: CATGQGFTDTQYF